Sequencing of this T cell receptor (beta chain) was carried out in a study of tumor-infiltrating lymphocytes in primary liver carcinoma. Study in general: Measuring about 4.2 to 10 cm across, the tumors were staged as T1-T3 N0M0.

Whole-study results and caveats: Just about 7-25% of leading clones were found in every one of five regions.

CDR1 is SGHAT, CDR2 FQNNGV, per germline. CDR3 length equals 18 residues. V dropped 4 bases and J dropped 4; count of bases not matched to a gene: 16. Points on this clonotype: Antigen specificity is unknown.

Production of TCR beta cDNA used 500 ng total RNA together with a constant-region primer. The TCR beta library was amplified through three nested multiplex PCR rounds in a modified ARM-PCR procedure. A C-beta reverse primer and TRBV1-TRBV30 forward primers served in each of the first two PCR rounds, at about 10 cycles apiece. TCRdb passed the multiplex PCR reads through MiXCR, listing each CDR3 protein once. The data contain more than 95,000 distinct CDR3 sequences, about four fifths of them singletons. From unsorted bulk tissue weighing roughly 18-30 mg, DNA and RNA were co-extracted. Each tumor sample had over 75% viable tumor cells.

The chain carries TRBV11-2 and TRBJ2-3, with TRBD2 matching over 8 bases. Material for sequencing was liver tumor tissue from sampling region 3. Subset reported: tumor region T3, left-lateral pole. The sequence was obtained from a man between 40 and 49 years old with primary liver carcinoma and hepatitis B virus infection. Here the CDR3 reads CASSSPLTGTSHPDTQYF. The DNA for the CDR3 is TGTGCCAGCAGCTCCCCCCTTACCGGGACTAGTCATCCAGATACGCAGTATTTT.